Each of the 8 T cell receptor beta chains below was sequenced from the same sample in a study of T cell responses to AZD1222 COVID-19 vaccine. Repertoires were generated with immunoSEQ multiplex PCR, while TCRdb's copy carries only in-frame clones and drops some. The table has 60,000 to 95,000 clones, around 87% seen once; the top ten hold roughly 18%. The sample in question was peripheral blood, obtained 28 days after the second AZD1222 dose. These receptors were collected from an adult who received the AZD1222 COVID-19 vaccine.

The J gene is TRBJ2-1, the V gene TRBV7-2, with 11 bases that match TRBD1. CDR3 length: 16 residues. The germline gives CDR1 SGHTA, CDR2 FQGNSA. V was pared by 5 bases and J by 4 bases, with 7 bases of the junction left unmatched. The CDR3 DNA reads TGTGCCAGCAGCACCCAAGGACAGGGGGCTTACAATGAGCAGTTCTTC. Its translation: CASSTQGQGAYNEQFF.

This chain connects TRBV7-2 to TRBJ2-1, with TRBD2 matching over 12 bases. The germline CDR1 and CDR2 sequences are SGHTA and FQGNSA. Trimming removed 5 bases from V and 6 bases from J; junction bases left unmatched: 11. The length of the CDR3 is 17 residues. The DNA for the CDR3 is TGTGCCAGCAGCCCAGTATCCGGGACTAGCGGGCTCAATGAGCAGTTCTTC. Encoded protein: CASSPVSGTSGLNEQFF.

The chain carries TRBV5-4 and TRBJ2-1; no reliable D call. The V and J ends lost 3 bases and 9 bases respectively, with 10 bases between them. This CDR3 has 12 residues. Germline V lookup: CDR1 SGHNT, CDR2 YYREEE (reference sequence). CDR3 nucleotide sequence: TGTGCCAGCAGCTCGCAGGCGGTTGAGCAGTTCTTC. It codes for CASSSQAVEQFF.

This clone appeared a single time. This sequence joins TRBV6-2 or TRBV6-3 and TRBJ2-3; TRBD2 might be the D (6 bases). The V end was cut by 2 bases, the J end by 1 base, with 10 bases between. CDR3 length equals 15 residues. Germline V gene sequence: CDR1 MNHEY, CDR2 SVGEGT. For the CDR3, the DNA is TGTGCCAGCAGTTACGCTAGCGTGGGCACAGATACGCAGTATTTT. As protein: CASSYASVGTDTQYF.

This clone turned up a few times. The CDR3, as DNA: TGTGCCAGCAACCCGACAGGGAACTATGGCTACACCTTC. It codes for CASNPTGNYGYTF. The chain uses TRBV6-5 and TRBJ1-2; 7 bases align to TRBD1. The germline V gene has CDR1 MNHEY and CDR2 SVGAGI. J was trimmed by 2 bases and V by 7 bases; bases with no gene match: 4. The CDR3 has 13 amino acids.

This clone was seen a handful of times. The DNA of the CDR3 is TGTGCCAGCAGCGAGGGGACAGGGCAGCCTAATGAAAAACTGTTTTTT. It specifies CASSEGTGQPNEKLFF. This chain joins TRBV9 and TRBJ1-4; 9 positions agree with TRBD1. CDR3 size: 16 residues. The trim removed 3 bases at V and 3 bases at J, leaving 6 bases unmatched. CDR1 SGDLS and CDR2 YYNGEE come from the germline V gene.

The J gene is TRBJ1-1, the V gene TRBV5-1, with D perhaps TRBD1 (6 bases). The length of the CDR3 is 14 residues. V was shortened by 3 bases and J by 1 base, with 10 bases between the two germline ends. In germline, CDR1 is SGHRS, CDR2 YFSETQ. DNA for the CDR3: TGCGCCAGCAGCTCACAGGGAGAGAACACTGAAGCTTTCTTT. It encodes CASSSQGENTEAFF.

CDR3: CASSPEAGRGKTEAFF. The DNA for the CDR3 is TGTGCCAGCAGCCCCGAAGCGGGCAGGGGAAAAACTGAAGCTTTCTTT. The J gene is TRBJ1-1, the V gene TRBV3-1 (or the pseudogene TRBV3-2); the D gene is possibly TRBD1 (6 bases). The CDR3 totals 16 residues. Trimming removed 4 bases from V and 5 bases from J, with 20 bases in between. Per the germline V gene, CDR1 is LGHDT and CDR2 is YNNKEL (reference sequence).